A single sample is the source of the 22 T cell receptor beta chains below, sequenced in a study of blood T cell repertoires in COVID-19. This table comes from immunoSEQ multiplex PCR, and its TCRdb copy is limited to in-frame clones, with some not included. The profile shows some 150,000 clones, about three quarters of them singletons. Sequencing input: peripheral blood. Receptor source: a man older than 75 with acute or convalescent COVID-19.

The J gene is TRBJ2-5, the V gene TRBV7-2; 7 bases are a match to TRBD1. Germline V gene lookup returns CDR1 SGHTA and CDR2 FQGNSA. The CDR3 totals 15 residues. V shed 5 bases and J 4 bases; nucleotides not matched to a gene: 10. CDR3 coding DNA: TGTGCCAGCAGCCCCCCATTAGGGGGCGGAGAGACCCAGTACTTC. Amino acid sequence: CASSPPLGGGETQYF.

The J gene is TRBJ1-5, the V gene TRBV7-9; 8 bases map to TRBD1. Per germline, CDR1 SEHNR and CDR2 FQNEAQ (reference sequence). This CDR3 has 14 amino acids. V gave up 5 bases and J gave up 5 bases; unmatched junction bases: 5. CDR3 nucleotides: TGTGCCAGCAGCACCGGACAGGGAGATCAGCCCCAGCATTTT. Amino acid sequence: CASSTGQGDQPQHF.

The rearrangement links TRBV4-2 to TRBJ2-3; D might be TRBD2 (5 bases). Germline V CDR1 and CDR2: LGHNA, YNFKEQ. V lost 6 bases and J lost 6, with 13 bases in between. This CDR3 spans 13 amino acids. In DNA form, the CDR3 reads TGTGCCAGCAGTAGCGAGAGGGTCGATACGCAGTATTTT. Amino acids: CASSSERVDTQYF.

This chain joins TRBV10-2 and TRBJ2-1, with D perhaps TRBD1 (6 bases). The CDR3 consists of 15 residues. V gave up 2 bases and J gave up 5 bases, with 13 bases separating them. Germline assignment: CDR1 WSHSY and CDR2 SAAADI. CDR3 nucleotides: TGCGCCAGCAGTGAGGTACAGGGAGTACACAATGAGCAGTTCTTC. Translation: CASSEVQGVHNEQFF.

The V call is TRBV2, the J call TRBJ2-5; 16 bases agree with TRBD2. CDR1 and CDR2 (germline): SNHLY, FYNNEI. V trimming: 4 bases; J trimming: 5 bases; junction bases outside the gene matches: 10. This CDR3 has 18 residues. CDR3 loop: CASSVGTSGGAVGETQYF. CDR3 DNA: TGTGCCAGCAGTGTTGGGACTAGCGGGGGGGCTGTTGGTGAGACCCAGTACTTC.

There are many counts of this clone. This chain uses TRBV25-1 with TRBJ1-6; TRBD1 agrees at 12 bases. In germline, CDR1 is MGHDK, CDR2 SYGVNS. The V segment lost 6 bases and the J segment 10 bases; nucleotides outside the gene matches: 7. The CDR3 has 15 amino acids. CDR3 in amino acids: CASRGTGGNLSPLHF. CDR3 nucleotides: TGTGCCAGCAGGGGGACAGGGGGCAATCTCTCACCCCTCCACTTT.

The chain recombines TRBV5-8 with TRBJ1-1, with D possibly being TRBD1 (5 bases). The CDR3 loop spans 15 amino acids. V was trimmed by 0 bases and J by 6 bases, leaving 15 bases between them. Germline V CDR1 and CDR2: SGHTS, YDEGEE. The DNA of the CDR3 is TGTGCCAGCAGCTTGGTGGCAGGGAGGGTCGCTGAAGCTTTCTTT. Residues: CASSLVAGRVAEAFF.

The chain has TRBV29-1 and TRBJ2-7, with a possible D match to TRBD2 (6 bases). Trimming stripped 6 bases from V and 7 bases from J, with 19 bases between. Germline V gene lookup returns CDR1 SQVTM and CDR2 ANQGSEA. CDR3 length: 13 amino acids. The CDR3 DNA is TGCAGCGTGAGTGGGGAGGTGACGGGGGAGCAGTACGTC. It codes for CSVSGEVTGEQYV.

This chain uses TRBV14 with TRBJ2-2; D is uncertain. The length of the CDR3 is 13 residues. V was cut by 4 bases and J by 5 bases, with 8 bases left in between. Germline V gene sequence: CDR1 SGHDN, CDR2 FVKESK. In DNA, the CDR3 is TGTGCCAGCAGCCCCACGAGAACCGGGGAGCTGTTTTTT. Amino acids: CASSPTRTGELFF.

This clone was counted only a few times. The chain employs TRBV6-5 and TRBJ2-3; D may be TRBD1 (5 bases). CDR3 size: 15 residues. The V gene's germline CDR1 is MNHEY and CDR2 SVGAGI. With 4 bases removed from V and 4 bases from J, the gap between germline ends came to 15 bases. The CDR3 sequence is CASSFGGQGADTQYF. For the CDR3, the DNA is TGTGCCAGCAGTTTCGGTGGCCAGGGCGCAGATACGCAGTATTTT.

This chain uses TRBV24-1 with TRBJ2-1; tentatively, D is TRBD2 (6 bases). Looked up from germline, CDR1 is KGHDR and CDR2 is SFDVKD. V was cut by 5 bases and J by 4 bases, with 14 bases left in between. The CDR3 is made up of 15 amino acids. The CDR3 sequence is CATSGATGTYNEQFF. In DNA, the CDR3 is TGTGCCACCAGTGGTGCCACCGGGACTTACAATGAGCAGTTCTTC.

The chain is built from TRBV19 and TRBJ2-5, with 9 bases that match TRBD2. CDR3 length: 12 amino acids. In germline, CDR1 is LNHDA, CDR2 SQIVND (reference sequence). With 5 bases clipped from V and 5 bases from J, the junction kept 0 bases outside the gene matches. The CDR3 coding sequence is TGTGCCAGTAGTCTAGCGGGGGAGACCCAGTACTTC. It codes for CASSLAGETQYF. The full variable domain, rest sourced from reference TRBV19 and TRBJ2-5, is DGGITQSPKYLFRKEGQNVTLSCEQNLNHDAMYWYRQDPGQGLRLIYYSQIVNDFQKGDIAEGYSVSREKKESFPLTVTSAQKNPTAFYLCASSLAGETQYFGPGTRLLVL.

This clone was detected a few times. V usage is TRBV7-9 and J usage is TRBJ2-5; 7 bases are shared with TRBD1. In germline, CDR1 is SEHNR, CDR2 FQNEAQ (reference sequence). With V trimmed by 7 bases and J by 7 bases, 12 bases remained unmatched. This CDR3 spans 14 amino acids. This CDR3 reads CASTKRGLSGTQYF. The DNA of the CDR3 is TGTGCCAGCACCAAAAGGGGGCTGTCGGGGACCCAGTACTTC.

The chain carries TRBV5-6 and TRBJ1-2; the match to TRBD1 covers 9 bases. From germline, CDR1 is SGHDT and CDR2 YYEEEE. The CDR3 extends over 15 amino acids. Unmatched junction bases numbered 7, after V lost 3 bases and J lost 4 bases. The CDR3 loop reads CASSSGTGRAYGYTF. As DNA, the CDR3 is TGTGCCAGCAGCTCAGGGACAGGGAGGGCCTATGGCTACACCTTC.

The V gene is TRBV7-2, the J gene TRBJ2-3; 10 bases line up with TRBD2. CDR3 size: 14 residues. The germline V gene has CDR1 SGHTA and CDR2 FQGNSA. V trimming: 5 bases; J trimming: 9 bases; junction bases outside the gene matches: 8. CDR3 in amino acids: CASSPIELAGTQYF. The DNA for the CDR3 is TGTGCCAGCAGCCCTATAGAACTAGCGGGGACGCAGTATTTT.

The chain joins TRBV7-6 to TRBJ1-3, with 10 bases matching TRBD1. With 5 bases clipped from V and 4 bases from J, the junction kept 11 bases outside the gene matches. CDR1 and CDR2 from the germline V gene are SGHVS and FNYEAQ. This CDR3 contains 17 residues. CDR3 sequence: CASSPRMGQGSGNTIYF. DNA for the CDR3: TGTGCCAGCAGCCCTCGAATGGGACAGGGGTCCGGAAACACCATATATTTT. Filled out from reference TRBV7-6 and TRBJ1-3, the complete variable domain reads GAGVSQSPRYKVTKRGQDVALRCDPISGHVSLYWYRQALGQGPEFLTYFNYEAQQDKSGLPNDRFSAERPEGSISTLTIQRTEQRDSAMYRCASSPRMGQGSGNTIYFGEGSWLTVV.

The chain links TRBV28 to TRBJ1-5, with 8 bases aligning to TRBD1. J lost 5 bases, V lost 7 bases, and 7 bases had no gene match. CDR3 size: 14 residues. Germline values: CDR1 MDHEN, CDR2 SYDVKM. The CDR3 DNA sequence: TGTGCCAGCACTCTGGGGACAGGCGATCAGCCCCAGCATTTT. Its translation: CASTLGTGDQPQHF. Variable domain in full (rest from reference TRBV28 and TRBJ1-5): DVKVTQSSRYLVKRTGEKVFLECVQDMDHENMFWYRQDPGLGLRLIYFSYDVKMKEKGDIPEGYSVSREKKERFSLILESASTNQTSMYLCASTLGTGDQPQHFGDGTRLSIL.

The V and J genes are TRBV12-5 and TRBJ2-1; D might be TRBD2 (5 bases). The CDR3 spans 12 residues. V was pared by 5 bases and J by 9 bases, with 11 bases between. Germline assignment: CDR1 LGHNT and CDR2 FRNRAP. CDR3 DNA sequence: TGTGCTAGTGGTCCCCCTCGGGGTGAGCAGTTCTTC. Translated: CASGPPRGEQFF.

The CDR3 sequence: CASSPTGGTKNIQYF. The CDR3, as DNA: TGCGCCAGCAGCCCGACCGGGGGGACCAAAAACATTCAGTACTTC. The rearrangement uses TRBV5-1 and TRBJ2-4, with 7 bases fitting TRBD2. V gave up 4 bases and J gave up 2 bases; unmatched junction bases: 6. The CDR3 is 15 amino acids. Germline V gene data show CDR1 as SGHRS and CDR2 as YFSETQ. Complete variable domain (other parts from reference TRBV5-1 and TRBJ2-4): KAGVTQTPRYLIKTRGQQVTLSCSPISGHRSVSWYQQTPGQGLQFLFEYFSETQRNKGNFPGRFSGRQFSNSRSEMNVSTLELGDSALYLCASSPTGGTKNIQYFGAGTRLSVL.

The chain has TRBV5-8 and TRBJ2-7, with 7 nucleotides matching TRBD2. After removal of 3 bases from V and 2 bases from J, the junction contained 5 bases not matched to a gene. Germline V CDR1 and CDR2: SGHTS, YDEGEE. The length of the CDR3 is 14 residues. The CDR3 DNA sequence: TGTGCCAGCAGCTCTAACGGGGGGACCTACGAGCAGTACTTC. It codes for CASSSNGGTYEQYF. Supplemented by reference TRBV5-8 and TRBJ2-7, the full variable domain reads EAGVTQSPTHLIKTRGQQATLRCSPISGHTSVYWYQQALGLGLQFLLWYDEGEERNRGNFPPRFSGRQFPNYSSELNVNALELEDSALYLCASSSNGGTYEQYFGPGTRLTVT.

The rearrangement uses TRBV4-2 and TRBJ2-2, with TRBD2 matching 8 bases. Trimming at V came to 0 bases and at J to 0 bases, leaving 9 bases not matched to a gene. The CDR3 is 19 residues long. Germline V gives CDR1 LGHNA, CDR2 YNFKEQ. The CDR3 protein is CASSQEKVRGGPNTGELFF. In nucleotides, the CDR3 is TGTGCCAGCAGCCAAGAAAAGGTTCGGGGGGGGCCGAACACCGGGGAGCTGTTTTTT.

The chain has TRBV3-1 (or the pseudogene TRBV3-2) and TRBJ2-5; 7 bases map to TRBD1. Germline V gene data show CDR1 as LGHDT and CDR2 as YNNKEL (reference sequence). The junction had 7 bases not matched to a gene; V was cut back by 1 base and J by 5 bases. This CDR3 region has 15 residues. CDR3 amino acids: CASSQGQGPWETQYF. DNA of the CDR3: TGTGCCAGCAGCCAAGGACAGGGTCCGTGGGAGACCCAGTACTTC.